Following are 19 T cell receptor beta chains from one sample sequenced in a study of blood T cells in healthy people across ages. Combining a sample-barcoded 5' primer with a J-beta primer mix, a second PCR ran for roughly 6 to 11 cycles. Each CDR3 protein gets one entry after TCRdb re-called the 5' RACE reads with MiXCR. This sample has more than 800,000 distinct CDR3 sequences; around 30% occur once, and the top ten carry roughly 17%. Material for sequencing was blood. These receptors all come from a woman of 80 years or more in good health.

This clonotype was seen at least ten times. The V call is TRBV3-1, the J call TRBJ2-7; the match to TRBD1 covers 10 bases. There are 16 residues in the CDR3. Germline trimming cut 1 base from V and 6 bases from J; bases unmatched to any gene: 9. Germline CDR1 LGHDT, CDR2 YNNKEL (reference sequence). For the CDR3, the DNA is TGTGCCAGCAGCCAAGGTCCCCGGACAGGGGGTTCCGAGCAGTACTTC. It codes for CASSQGPRTGGSEQYF.

The J gene is TRBJ1-2, the V gene TRBV19; TRBD1 might be the D (5 bases). This CDR3 has 14 amino acids. Germline loops: CDR1 LNHDA, CDR2 SQIVND (reference sequence). Trimming pared 4 bases from V and 6 bases from J, leaving 15 bases between. The DNA for the CDR3 is TGTGCCAGTAGTACCATCGGGACCGGGGATGGCTACACCTTC. This translates into CASSTIGTGDGYTF.

Many counts were recorded for this clonotype. The rearrangement uses TRBV6-2 or TRBV6-3 and TRBJ2-7; 9 bases align to TRBD1. From germline, CDR1 is MNHEY and CDR2 SVGEGT. The CDR3 totals 15 residues. Unmatched junction bases numbered 9, after V lost 6 bases and J lost 3 bases. The CDR3 region has the DNA TGTGCCAGCAGATTTCACGGGACAGGGATCTACGAGCAGTACTTC. Encoded protein: CASRFHGTGIYEQYF.

This clonotype has more than one count but fewer than ten. Here the CDR3 reads CASSPVNTEAFF. The CDR3 DNA reads as TGTGCCAGCAGCCCAGTGAACACTGAAGCTTTCTTT. The gene calls are TRBV11-3 and TRBJ1-1; D not certain. CDR3 length equals 12 residues. The germline gives CDR1 SGHNT, CDR2 YENEEA. Trimming took 5 bases from V and 0 from J, leaving 4 bases between them.

This clonotype was seen ten or more times. This chain links TRBV7-2 with TRBJ2-1, with a possible D match to TRBD1 (5 bases). Trimming took off 1 base at V and 5 bases at J, with 6 bases between the two ends. The germline CDR1 and CDR2 sequences are SGHTA and FQGNSA. This CDR3 region has 13 residues. The CDR3: CASSLVRDNEQFF. The CDR3 DNA sequence: TGTGCCAGCAGCTTAGTCAGGGACAATGAGCAGTTCTTC.

On this clonotype itself: This sequence may be a read error, since a much larger clone differs from it by one base. The chain employs TRBV6-5 and TRBJ2-7, with 7 bases identical to TRBD1. With V trimmed by 8 bases and J by 1 base, 8 bases remained unmatched. There are 14 residues in the CDR3. Germline V gene sequence: CDR1 MNHEY, CDR2 SVGAGI. CDR3 DNA sequence: TGTGCCAGCCCTAGGACAGGTGCGTCCTACGAGCAGTACTTC. Translation gives CASPRTGASYEQYF.

This clonotype was counted at least ten times. The chain combines TRBV7-9 with TRBJ1-2, with 7 bases fitting TRBD1. The junction had 15 bases not matched to a gene; V was cut back by 1 base and J by 4 bases. The germline gives CDR1 SEHNR, CDR2 FQNEAQ (reference sequence). This CDR3 spans 18 amino acids. CDR3 nucleotides: TGTGCCAGCAGCTTAGTAGGCACTATGGGACAGCCCCCCTATGGCTACACCTTC. It yields the protein CASSLVGTMGQPPYGYTF. Based on the CDR3 plus reference TRBV7-9 and TRBJ1-2, the full variable domain is DTGVSQNPRHKITKRGQNVTFRCDPISEHNRLYWYRQTLGQGPEFLTYFQNEAQLEKSRLLSDRFSAERPKGSFSTLEIQRTEQGDSAMYLCASSLVGTMGQPPYGYTFGSGTRLTVV.

This clonotype was counted many times. V is TRBV7-2 and J is TRBJ2-3; a possible D gene is TRBD2 (6 bases). This CDR3 is built from 14 residues. Between the trimmed V and J ends, which lost 9 bases and 6 bases, there was a span of 19 bases. The germline gives CDR1 SGHTA, CDR2 FQGNSA. Here the CDR3 reads CARGGGRDLDTQYF. CDR3 coding DNA: TGTGCCAGGGGGGGTGGTCGGGACCTCGATACGCAGTATTTT.

This clonotype occurred many times. This sequence joins TRBV20-1 and TRBJ2-1, with 7 bases matching TRBD2. The CDR3 runs to 13 residues. Looked up from germline, CDR1 is DFQATT and CDR2 is SNEGSKA (reference sequence). Trimming at V came to 6 bases and at J to 8 bases, leaving 10 bases not matched to a gene. The CDR3 region is CSASPRTRDEQFF. CDR3 nucleotide sequence: TGCAGTGCATCCCCCCGGACTAGGGATGAGCAGTTCTTC.

This clonotype is a singleton in its sample. J is TRBJ2-7 and V is TRBV11-2; D is possibly TRBD2 (6 bases). This CDR3 is built from 16 residues. Trimming cost V 1 base and J 1 base, with 14 bases left between them. CDR1 and CDR2 from the germline V gene are SGHAT and FQNNGV. In DNA form, the CDR3 reads TGTGCCAGCAGCTTAGCGGAGGGGAGTATTTCCTACGAGCAGTACTTC. Encoded protein: CASSLAEGSISYEQYF.

The chain carries TRBV18 and TRBJ2-3; D is unclear. With 2 bases removed from V and 2 bases from J, the gap between germline ends came to 8 bases. The V gene's germline CDR1 is KGHSH and CDR2 LQKENI. This CDR3 region has 14 residues. The CDR3 protein is CASSPKIITDTQYF. In DNA form, the CDR3 reads TGTGCCAGCTCACCAAAGATAATCACAGATACGCAGTATTTT.

The chain combines TRBV6-2 or TRBV6-3 with TRBJ2-7; the match to TRBD2 covers 9 bases. Germline assignment: CDR1 MNHEY and CDR2 SVGEGT. The CDR3 length is 15 residues. V lost 6 bases to trimming and J lost 3 bases; unmatched junction nucleotides: 9. This CDR3 reads CASSPFSGGLYEQYF. In nucleotides, the CDR3 is TGTGCCAGCAGCCCTTTTAGCGGGGGCCTCTACGAGCAGTACTTC.

CDR3 amino acids: CSALLAGALANTGELFF. The DNA for the CDR3 is TGCAGCGCTCTACTAGCGGGGGCCCTCGCGAACACCGGGGAGCTGTTTTTT. The chain links TRBV29-1 to TRBJ2-2, with TRBD2 identical over 11 bases. Germline lookup yields CDR1 SQVTM and CDR2 ANQGSEA. Losses at the gene ends were 7 bases for V and 0 bases for J; bases not matched to a gene: 10. The CDR3 spans 17 residues.

The rearrangement joins TRBV15 to TRBJ1-5; D is uncertain. The length of the CDR3 is 20 residues. CDR1 and CDR2 from the germline V gene are LNHNV and YYDKDF (reference sequence). V was shortened by 3 bases and J by 0 bases, with 24 bases between the two germline ends. This CDR3 is CATSSAGGAVLEYSNQPQHF. CDR3 coding DNA: TGTGCCACCAGCAGCGCCGGAGGAGCGGTACTCGAATATAGCAATCAGCCCCAGCATTTT.

This clonotype was observed many times. This rearrangement joins TRBV6-2 or TRBV6-3 to TRBJ2-3, with D unclear. V was trimmed by 6 bases and J by 7 bases, leaving 17 bases between them. CDR1 MNHEY and CDR2 SVGEGT come from the germline V gene. This CDR3 is built from 14 residues. CDR3 in DNA: TGTGCCAGCAGCCCGGAGTGGGGTAGGAATACGCAGTATTTT. It yields the protein CASSPEWGRNTQYF.

The V gene is TRBV12-3 or TRBV12-4, the J gene TRBJ2-6; D remains ambiguous. Between the trimmed V and J ends, which lost 5 bases and 0 bases, there was a span of 8 bases. The CDR3 runs to 15 residues. The CDR3 reads CASSPMRSGANVLTF. The CDR3 region has the DNA TGTGCCAGCAGTCCCATGCGCTCTGGGGCCAACGTCCTGACTTTC.

This clonotype occurred a few times. The chain links TRBV6-2 or TRBV6-3 to TRBJ1-5, with a possible D match to TRBD1 (5 bases). CDR3 size: 15 residues. The germline gives CDR1 MNHEY, CDR2 SVGEGT. V lost 6 bases to trimming and J lost 3 bases, with 15 bases between them. DNA for the CDR3: TGTGCCAGCAGGACAGCAGAAGGAACCAATCAGCCCCAGCATTTT. Protein sequence: CASRTAEGTNQPQHF.

This clonotype was detected ten times or more. The rearrangement links TRBV4-1 to TRBJ2-3, with TRBD2 matching over 7 bases. From germline, CDR1 is MGHRA and CDR2 YSYEKL. The CDR3 length is 16 residues. V was clipped by 0 bases and J by 6 bases; unmatched bases: 9. The CDR3 DNA follows: TGCGCCAGCAGCCAAGATTTAAGCTTGGGGGGGGATACGCAGTATTTT. This translates into CASSQDLSLGGDTQYF.

The chain couples TRBV12-3 or TRBV12-4 to TRBJ2-4; 7 nucleotides match TRBD1. V lost 5 bases to trimming and J lost 13 bases; unmatched junction nucleotides: 20. The CDR3 is 16 amino acids. The CDR3 loop reads CASSLQGQASQVEQYF. CDR3 DNA: TGTGCCAGCAGTCTCCAAGGACAGGCCTCCCAGGTGGAGCAGTACTTC.